The 10 T cell receptor beta chains listed next were all sequenced from one sample in a study of blood T cell repertoires in COVID-19. The repertoire was sequenced with immunoSEQ multiplex PCR; TCRdb's copy has only in-frame clones and lacks some. This sample has about 270,000 clones; approximately 89% occur once, and the top ten carry under 2.5%. The source material was peripheral blood. Every receptor here comes from a woman aged 45 to 65 with acute or convalescent COVID-19.

This clone was picked up one time. The CDR3, as DNA: TGTGCCAGCAGCTTGCTAGCCCAAAATAACAATGAGCAGTTCTTC. Translation gives CASSLLAQNNNEQFF. This chain connects TRBV7-8 to TRBJ2-1, with D tentatively TRBD2 (5 bases). The CDR3 consists of 15 residues. The V end was cut by 3 bases, the J end by 5 bases, with 14 bases between. Germline V gene data show CDR1 as SGHVS and CDR2 as FQNEAQ.

The chain carries TRBV11-2 and TRBJ2-1; 8 nucleotides align to TRBD1. With V trimmed by 1 base and J by 8 bases, 1 base remained unmatched. The CDR3 runs to 13 residues. Germline V gene lookup returns CDR1 SGHAT and CDR2 FQNNGV. The CDR3 sequence is CASSLAGGDEQFF. As DNA, the CDR3 is TGTGCCAGCAGCTTAGCAGGGGGCGATGAGCAGTTCTTC.

The V and J genes are TRBV12-3 or TRBV12-4 and TRBJ1-1; tentative D call: TRBD1 (6 bases). Trimming removed 5 bases from V and 3 bases from J, with 10 bases in between. This CDR3 is 13 amino acids long. This CDR3 is CASSPQGDTEAFF. CDR3 DNA: TGTGCCAGCAGTCCACAGGGAGACACTGAAGCTTTCTTT.

CDR3 DNA sequence: TGTGCCAGCAGCTGGCAGGGGGCGATCACTGAAGCTTTCTTT. Protein: CASSWQGAITEAFF. The chain uses TRBV5-5 and TRBJ1-1, with 8 bases that match TRBD1. V trimming: 3 bases; J trimming: 4 bases; junction bases outside the gene matches: 5. This CDR3 is built from 14 residues. Germline CDR1 and CDR2: SGHKS and YYEKEE (reference sequence).

The V call is TRBV2, the J call TRBJ2-7, with D maybe TRBD1 (5 bases). V shed 0 bases and J shed 1 base, with 13 bases lying between them. Germline CDR1 is SNHLY and CDR2 is FYNNEI. The CDR3 has 16 residues. CDR3 nucleotides: TGTGCCAGCAGTGAAGCGGGGCTTAGCTGGTCCTACGAGCAGTACTTC. Translated: CASSEAGLSWSYEQYF.

The chain carries TRBV6-5 and TRBJ2-1; 8 bases align to TRBD2. Looked up from germline, CDR1 is MNHEY and CDR2 is SVGAGI. With 6 bases clipped from V and 1 base from J, the junction kept 2 bases outside the gene matches. This CDR3 spans 14 amino acids. This CDR3 reads CASRGGRSYNEQFF. The CDR3 region has the DNA TGTGCCAGCAGGGGCGGGAGGTCCTACAATGAGCAGTTCTTC.

The chain links TRBV15 to TRBJ1-5, with D uncertain. The germline V gene has CDR1 LNHNV and CDR2 YYDKDF (reference sequence). The CDR3 is made up of 14 amino acids. Trimming shortened V by 3 bases and J by 4 bases, and 10 bases separated the two germline ends. The CDR3 region has the DNA TGTGCCACCAGCAGGGAGGCTGGAAATCAGCCCCAGCATTTT. This gives the protein CATSREAGNQPQHF.

The CDR3 DNA follows: TGTGCCAGCAAAGGACCCGACAGAGCGGGAGACTACGAGCAGTACTTC. It encodes CASKGPDRAGDYEQYF. The rearrangement links TRBV28 to TRBJ2-7, with 8 bases identical to TRBD2. CDR1 MDHEN and CDR2 SYDVKM come from the germline V gene. This CDR3 is built from 16 residues. Germline trimming cut 7 bases from V and 3 bases from J; bases unmatched to any gene: 14.

The chain's CDR3 is CASSDGSSGRIGELFF. The CDR3 DNA follows: TGTGCCAGCAGCGATGGGAGTAGCGGGAGGATCGGGGAGCTGTTTTTT. V usage is TRBV5-4 and J usage is TRBJ2-2; the match to TRBD2 covers 10 bases. Germline CDR1 is SGHNT and CDR2 is YYREEE (reference sequence). The CDR3 extends over 16 amino acids. The V segment lost 4 bases and the J segment 7 bases; nucleotides outside the gene matches: 10.

V and J are TRBV7-9 and TRBJ1-1; a possible D gene is TRBD1 (5 bases). Trimming removed 0 bases at V and 7 bases at J, with 12 bases between. Germline loops: CDR1 SEHNR, CDR2 FQNEAQ (reference sequence). The CDR3 is 14 amino acids. CDR3 sequence: CASSLAGRRDEAFF. CDR3 bases: TGTGCCAGCAGCTTAGCGGGGCGAAGGGATGAAGCTTTCTTT. Filled out from reference TRBV7-9 and TRBJ1-1, the complete variable domain reads DTGVSQNPRHKITKRGQNVTFRCDPISEHNRLYWYRQTLGQGPEFLTYFQNEAQLEKSRLLSDRFSAERPKGSFSTLEIQRTEQGDSAMYLCASSLAGRRDEAFFGQGTRLTVV.